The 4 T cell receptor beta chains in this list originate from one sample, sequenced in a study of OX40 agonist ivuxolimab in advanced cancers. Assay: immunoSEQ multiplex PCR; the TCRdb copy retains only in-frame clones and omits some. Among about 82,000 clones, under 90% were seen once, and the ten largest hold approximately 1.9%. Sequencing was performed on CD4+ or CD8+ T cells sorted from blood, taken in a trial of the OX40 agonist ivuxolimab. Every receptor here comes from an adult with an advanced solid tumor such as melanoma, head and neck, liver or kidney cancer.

The CDR3 nucleotides read TGTGCCAGCAGCTTAGATAGGACAGGGGGTTACGAGCAGTACTTC. It specifies CASSLDRTGGYEQYF. The chain combines TRBV7-9 with TRBJ2-7, with 10 nucleotides matching TRBD1. With V trimmed by 1 base and J by 4 bases, 4 bases remained unmatched. The CDR3 has 15 residues. Per germline, CDR1 SEHNR and CDR2 FQNEAQ (reference sequence).

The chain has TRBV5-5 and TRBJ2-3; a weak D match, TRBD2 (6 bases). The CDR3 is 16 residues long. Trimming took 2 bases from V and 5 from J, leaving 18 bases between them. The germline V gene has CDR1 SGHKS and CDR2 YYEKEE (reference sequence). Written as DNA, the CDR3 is TGTGCCAGCAGCTTACTGGCTAGCGAGTTTGTAGATACGCAGTATTTT. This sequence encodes CASSLLASEFVDTQYF.

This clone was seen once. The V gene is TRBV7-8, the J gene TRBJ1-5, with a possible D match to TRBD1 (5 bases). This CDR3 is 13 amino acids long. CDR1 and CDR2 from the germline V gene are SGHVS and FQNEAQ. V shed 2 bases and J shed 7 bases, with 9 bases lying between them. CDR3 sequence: CASSLQGRQPQHF. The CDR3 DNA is TGTGCCAGCAGCTTACAGGGCCGCCAGCCCCAGCATTTT.

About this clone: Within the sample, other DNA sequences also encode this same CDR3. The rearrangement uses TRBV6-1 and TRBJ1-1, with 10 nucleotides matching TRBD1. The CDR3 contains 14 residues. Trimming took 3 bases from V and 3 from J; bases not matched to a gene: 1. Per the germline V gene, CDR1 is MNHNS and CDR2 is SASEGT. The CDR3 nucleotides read TGTGCCAGCAGTGAGGACAGGGGGGACACTGAAGCTTTCTTT. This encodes CASSEDRGDTEAFF.